This T cell receptor (beta chain) was captured in a study of T cell responses to AZD1222 COVID-19 vaccine. About the research overall: Pooled in the analysis were second doses at about 4 or about 12 weeks. Study-wide findings and caveats: Unmutated variant regions reportedly attract nearly half of all spike-specific TCRs. Spike-specific TCRs gained breadth and depth after people received two AZD1222 doses. Clonal diversity may have been underestimated, and the donors were mostly white British, with more females than males.

The protocol was immunoSEQ multiplex PCR, while the TCRdb copy is restricted to in-frame clones and leaves out a portion. Among some 64,000 clones listed, roughly nine tenths were seen once. To note about this clone: As yet, its antigen is unknown.

Germline loops: CDR1 SGHVS, CDR2 FQNEAQ. V shed 0 bases and J shed 7 bases, with 19 bases lying between them. This CDR3 has 17 amino acids. This specimen consisted of peripheral blood, obtained on day 0 of AZD1222 vaccination. The TCR comes from an adult in good health. The chain employs TRBV7-8 and TRBJ2-1; perhaps TRBD1 as D (5 bases). This chain's CDR3 is CASSLAGLGAALNEQFF. CDR3 nucleotides: TGTGCCAGCAGCTTAGCGGGGTTAGGGGCAGCTCTGAATGAGCAGTTCTTC.